This section outlines one TCR beta chain sequence together with its context. These data belong to a study of blood T cells in healthy people across ages. CDR1 is KGHDR, CDR2 SFDVKD, per germline. CDR3 length: 12 amino acids. Combining a sample-barcoded 5' primer with a J-beta primer mix, a second PCR ran for roughly 6 to 12 cycles. TCRdb re-analysed the 5' RACE reads in MiXCR, keeping a single row per CDR3 protein. Of approximately 780,000 distinct CDR3 sequences listed, about a quarter are singletons. The study recruited healthy Caucasian donors from Russia who were aged about 6 to 90. This sample also belongs to another study, concerning T cells of mothers and their children. Turning to that study: The study recruited three healthy Caucasian mothers and their six children as donors.

This chain connects TRBV24-1 to TRBJ2-5; D unclear. The DNA end lines up better with TRBJ2-7; the J call may be wrong. Sequenced material: blood. This TCR was recovered from a boy between 10 and 17 years old in good health. CDR3 sequence: CATSSSSYEQYF. The CDR3 nucleotides are TGTGCCACCAGTTCGAGCTCCTACGAGCAGTACTTC.